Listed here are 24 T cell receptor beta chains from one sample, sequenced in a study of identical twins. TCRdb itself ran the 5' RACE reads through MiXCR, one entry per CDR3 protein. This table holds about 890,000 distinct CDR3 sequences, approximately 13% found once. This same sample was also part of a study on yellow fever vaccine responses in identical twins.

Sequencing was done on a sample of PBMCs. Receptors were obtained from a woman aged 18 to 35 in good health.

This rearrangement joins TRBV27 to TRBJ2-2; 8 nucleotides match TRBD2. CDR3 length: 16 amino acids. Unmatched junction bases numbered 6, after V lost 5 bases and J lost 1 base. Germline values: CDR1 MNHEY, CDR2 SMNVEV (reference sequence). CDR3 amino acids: CASSGLAGKNTGELFF. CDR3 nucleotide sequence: TGTGCCAGCAGTGGATTAGCGGGGAAGAACACCGGGGAGCTGTTTTTT.

CDR3 bases: TGCAGTGCTAGTTGGGGGGGCAATTCACCCCTCCACTTT. Its protein product is CSASWGGNSPLHF. The genes are TRBV20-1 and TRBJ1-6; D possibly corresponds to TRBD1 (6 bases). In germline, CDR1 is DFQATT, CDR2 SNEGSKA (reference sequence). The CDR3 sequence is 13 residues long. The ends were cut back, 3 bases at V and 7 bases at J, with 10 bases in the middle.

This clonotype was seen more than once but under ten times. The DNA for the CDR3 is TGCAGTGCTTCACACTCGACAGAGGCAAAACTGTTTTTT. Encoded protein: CSASHSTEAKLFF. The rearrangement joins TRBV20-1 to TRBJ1-4, with D possibly TRBD1 on 5 matching bases. V was clipped by 5 bases and J by 10 bases, with 17 bases between them. Germline V gene lookup returns CDR1 DFQATT and CDR2 SNEGSKA (reference sequence). The CDR3 loop spans 13 amino acids.

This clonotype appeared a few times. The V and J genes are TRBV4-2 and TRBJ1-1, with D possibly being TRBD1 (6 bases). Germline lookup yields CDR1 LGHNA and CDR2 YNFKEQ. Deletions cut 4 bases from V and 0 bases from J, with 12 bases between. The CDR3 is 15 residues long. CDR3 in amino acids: CASSPGSGVNTEAFF. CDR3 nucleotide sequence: TGTGCCAGCAGCCCTGGCTCAGGGGTGAACACTGAAGCTTTCTTT.

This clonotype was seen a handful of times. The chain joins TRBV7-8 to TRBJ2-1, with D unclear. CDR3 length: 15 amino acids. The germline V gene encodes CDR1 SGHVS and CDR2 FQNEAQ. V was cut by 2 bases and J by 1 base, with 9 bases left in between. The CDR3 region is CASSLYRPSYNEQFF. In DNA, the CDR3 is TGTGCCAGCAGCTTATACCGACCATCCTACAATGAGCAGTTCTTC.

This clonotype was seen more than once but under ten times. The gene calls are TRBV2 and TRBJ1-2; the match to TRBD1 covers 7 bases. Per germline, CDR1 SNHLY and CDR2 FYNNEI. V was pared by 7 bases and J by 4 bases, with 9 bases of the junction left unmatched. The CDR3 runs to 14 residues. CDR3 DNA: TGTGCCAGCATGGGGGACAGTGAATTCTATGGCTACACCTTC. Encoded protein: CASMGDSEFYGYTF.

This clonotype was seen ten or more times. The CDR3 DNA follows: TGTGCCATCAGGAGACCCGGGACTAGCGGCTCCAACTCCTACAATGAGCAGTTCTTC. Amino acids: CAIRRPGTSGSNSYNEQFF. The chain carries TRBV10-3 and TRBJ2-1; 11 bases match TRBD2. The V segment lost 6 bases and the J segment 0 bases; nucleotides outside the gene matches: 13. Germline V lookup: CDR1 ENHRY, CDR2 SYGVKD. The CDR3 is 19 amino acids.

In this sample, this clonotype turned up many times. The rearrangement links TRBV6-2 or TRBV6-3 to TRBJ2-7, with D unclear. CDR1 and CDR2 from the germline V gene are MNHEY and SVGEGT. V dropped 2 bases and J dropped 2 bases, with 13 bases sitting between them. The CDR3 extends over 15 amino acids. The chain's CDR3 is CASSYVGPRPYEQYF. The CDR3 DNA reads TGTGCCAGCAGTTACGTCGGACCCAGGCCCTACGAGCAGTACTTC.

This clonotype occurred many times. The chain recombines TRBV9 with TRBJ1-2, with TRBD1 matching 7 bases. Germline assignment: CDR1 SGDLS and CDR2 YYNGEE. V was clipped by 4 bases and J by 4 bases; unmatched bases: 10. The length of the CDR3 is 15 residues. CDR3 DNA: TGTGCCAGCAGCCCCCAGACAGGGATTCGCTATGGCTACACCTTC. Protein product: CASSPQTGIRYGYTF.

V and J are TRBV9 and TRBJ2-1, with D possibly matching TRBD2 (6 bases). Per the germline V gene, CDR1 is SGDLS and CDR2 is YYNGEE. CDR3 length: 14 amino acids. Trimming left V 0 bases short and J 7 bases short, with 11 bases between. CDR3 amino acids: CASSVDLGGNEQFF. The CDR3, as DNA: TGTGCCAGCAGCGTAGATCTTGGGGGGAATGAGCAGTTCTTC.

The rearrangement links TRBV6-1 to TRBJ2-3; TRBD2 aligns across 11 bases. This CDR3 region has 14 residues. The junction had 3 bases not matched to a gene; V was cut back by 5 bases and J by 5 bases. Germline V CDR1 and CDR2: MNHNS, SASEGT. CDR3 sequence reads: CASSRGLAEDTQYF. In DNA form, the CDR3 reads TGTGCCAGCAGTAGGGGACTAGCGGAAGATACGCAGTATTTT.

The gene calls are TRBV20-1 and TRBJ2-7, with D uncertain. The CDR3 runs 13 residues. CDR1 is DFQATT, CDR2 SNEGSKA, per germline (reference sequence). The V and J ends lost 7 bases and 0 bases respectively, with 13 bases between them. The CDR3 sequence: CSVDGGFSYEQYF. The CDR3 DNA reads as TGCAGTGTCGACGGCGGCTTCTCCTACGAGCAGTACTTC.

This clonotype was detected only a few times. This CDR3 is CASTPQGALNTGELFF. DNA for the CDR3: TGTGCCAGCACCCCACAGGGGGCTCTGAACACCGGGGAGCTGTTTTTT. This chain connects TRBV12-3 or TRBV12-4 to TRBJ2-2; 9 nucleotides match TRBD1. V shed 7 bases, J shed 1 base, and the junction held 7 bases outside the gene matches. This CDR3 spans 16 amino acids.

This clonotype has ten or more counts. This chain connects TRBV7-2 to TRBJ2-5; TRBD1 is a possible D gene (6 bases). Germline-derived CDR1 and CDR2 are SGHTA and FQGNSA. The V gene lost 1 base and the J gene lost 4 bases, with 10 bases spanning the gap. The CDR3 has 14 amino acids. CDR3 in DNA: TGTGCCAGCAGCTTAGACAGGGCAGGAGAGACCCAGTACTTC. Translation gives CASSLDRAGETQYF.

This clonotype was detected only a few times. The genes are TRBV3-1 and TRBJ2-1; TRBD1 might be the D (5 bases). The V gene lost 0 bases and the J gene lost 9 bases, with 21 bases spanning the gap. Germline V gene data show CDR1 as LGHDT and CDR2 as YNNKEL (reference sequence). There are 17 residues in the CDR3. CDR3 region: CASSQDWAGSFNIEQFF. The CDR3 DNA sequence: TGTGCCAGCAGCCAAGATTGGGCAGGGTCCTTTAATATTGAGCAGTTCTTC.

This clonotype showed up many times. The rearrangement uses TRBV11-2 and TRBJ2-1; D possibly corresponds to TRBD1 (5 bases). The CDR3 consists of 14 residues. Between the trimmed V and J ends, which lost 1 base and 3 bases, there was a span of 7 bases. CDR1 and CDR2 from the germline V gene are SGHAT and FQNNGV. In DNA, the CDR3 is TGTGCCAGCAGCTTAGTGGGGCTCTACAATGAGCAGTTCTTC. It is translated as CASSLVGLYNEQFF. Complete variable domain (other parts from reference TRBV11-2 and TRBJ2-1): EAGVAQSPRYKIIEKRQSVAFWCNPISGHATLYWYQQILGQGPKLLIQFQNNGVVDDSQLPKDRFSAERLKGVDSTLKIQPAKLEDSAVYLCASSLVGLYNEQFFGPGTRLTVL.

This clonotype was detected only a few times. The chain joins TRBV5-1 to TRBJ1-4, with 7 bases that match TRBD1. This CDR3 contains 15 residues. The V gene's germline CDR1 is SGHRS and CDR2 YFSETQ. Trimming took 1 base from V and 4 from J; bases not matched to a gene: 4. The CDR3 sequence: CASSLSGQNNEKLFF. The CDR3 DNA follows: TGCGCCAGCAGCTTGTCGGGACAGAATAATGAAAAACTGTTTTTT.

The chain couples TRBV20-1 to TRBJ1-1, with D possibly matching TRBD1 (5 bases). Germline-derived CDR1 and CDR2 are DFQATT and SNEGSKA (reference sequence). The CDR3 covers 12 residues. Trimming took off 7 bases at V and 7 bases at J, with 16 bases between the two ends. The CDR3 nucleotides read TGCAGTGGCCACTTTGGGGGGAGTGAAGCTTTCTTT. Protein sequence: CSGHFGGSEAFF.

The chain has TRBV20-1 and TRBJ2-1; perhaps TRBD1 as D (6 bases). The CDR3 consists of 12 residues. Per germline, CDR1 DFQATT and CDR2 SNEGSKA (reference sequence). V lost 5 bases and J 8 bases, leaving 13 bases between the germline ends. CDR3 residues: CSAPDRVHEQFF. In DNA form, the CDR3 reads TGCAGTGCTCCGGACAGAGTCCATGAGCAGTTCTTC.

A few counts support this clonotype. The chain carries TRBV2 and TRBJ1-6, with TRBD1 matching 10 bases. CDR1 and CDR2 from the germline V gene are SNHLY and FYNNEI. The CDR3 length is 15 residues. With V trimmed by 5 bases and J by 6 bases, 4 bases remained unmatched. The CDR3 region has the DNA TGTGCCAGCAGTACCCGGGACAGGGGTAATTCACCCCTCCACTTT. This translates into CASSTRDRGNSPLHF.

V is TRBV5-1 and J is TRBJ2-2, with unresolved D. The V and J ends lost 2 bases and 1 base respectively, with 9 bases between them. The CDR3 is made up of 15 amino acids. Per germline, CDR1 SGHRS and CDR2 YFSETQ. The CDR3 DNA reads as TGCGCCAGCAGCTTAGCCAGCCAGAACACCGGGGAGCTGTTTTTT. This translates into CASSLASQNTGELFF.

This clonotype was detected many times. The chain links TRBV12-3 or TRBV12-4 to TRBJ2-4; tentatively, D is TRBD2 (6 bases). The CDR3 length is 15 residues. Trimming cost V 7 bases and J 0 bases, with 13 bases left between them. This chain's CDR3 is CASNYGGLAKNIQYF. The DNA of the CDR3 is TGTGCCAGCAACTATGGGGGACTAGCCAAAAACATTCAGTACTTC.

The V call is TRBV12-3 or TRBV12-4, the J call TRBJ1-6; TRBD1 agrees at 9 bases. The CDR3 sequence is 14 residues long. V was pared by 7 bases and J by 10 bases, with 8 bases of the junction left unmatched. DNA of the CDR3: TGTGCCAGCACTCAAAGGACAGGGGAGTCACCCCTCCACTTT. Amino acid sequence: CASTQRTGESPLHF.

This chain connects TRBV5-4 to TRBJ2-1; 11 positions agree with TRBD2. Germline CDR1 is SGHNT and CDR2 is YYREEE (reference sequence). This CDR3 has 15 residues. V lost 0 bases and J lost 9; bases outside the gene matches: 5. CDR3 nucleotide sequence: TGTGCCAGCAGCTTGGAAACTAGCGGGAGTAGTGAGCAGTTCTTC. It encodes CASSLETSGSSEQFF.